This record looks at one T cell receptor beta chain sequence and its context. What it binds is unknown. Gene names denote mouse genes. From the germline J gene comes the end of the CDR3, since the read stops 4 residues before it. Cutaneous lymph node cells were pooled, and they were sorted using CD4, CD8alpha, NKG2D, NKG2ACE and other markers. This CDR3 has 16 amino acids. Germline trimming cut 5 bases from V and 3 bases from J; bases unmatched to any gene: 7. Germline loops: CDR1 MNHDT, CDR2 YYDKIL. RNA extraction and reverse transcription yielded cDNA as sequencing template. The repertoire was sequenced with immunoSEQ multiplex PCR; TCRdb's copy has only in-frame clones and lacks some. Altogether over 250,000 clones were found in the sample, and no singletons occur. The data were obtained in a study of CD8+ T cells in alopecia areata. The study, taken as a whole, reports: Lesional scalp, especially alopecia totalis/universalis, showed higher clonality than normal scalp.

This sequence was found in a C3H/HeJ mouse with alopecia areata. Mouse MHC haplotype: H2-k. This chain joins TRBV17 and TRBJ2-5; 11 bases fit TRBD2. Sample: CD4+ T cells sorted from a lymph node. CDR3 bases read: TGTGCTAGCAGTGCCCGGACTGGGGGGTGGCAAGAC. As protein: CASSARTGGWQD. The complete CDR3 sequence is CASSARTGGWQDTQYF.